This T cell receptor (beta chain) was retrieved from a study of shared clonotypes between healthy human individuals. Study conclusions and caveats: Sampling covered blood only; tissue repertoires likely differ.

Germline CDR1 is MNHEY and CDR2 is SMNVEV (reference sequence). V shed 6 bases, J shed 8 bases, and the junction held 7 bases outside the gene matches. The CDR3 sequence is 14 residues long. Authors' methods: ImmunoSEQ gave junction-only sequences without quality scores, so filtering differed. Data came from immunoSEQ multiplex PCR; TCRdb stores just in-frame clones and leaves some out. V, J and clone size are those of that table, while D and trimming were read from the DNA. Of roughly 500,000 clones listed, around 79% were seen once; the top ten hold roughly 13%. A word on this clone: Its matching antigen is unknown.

The V and J genes are TRBV27 and TRBJ1-4, with 9 bases that match TRBD1. Sequencing was done on a sample of PBMCs. The TCR sequence derives from a woman aged 40 to 50 in good health. Some clones in this sample may be carry-over from other donors' samples. Here the CDR3 reads CASSLQGASEKLFF. In nucleotides, the CDR3 is TGTGCCAGCAGCCTACAGGGGGCTAGCGAAAAACTGTTTTTT.